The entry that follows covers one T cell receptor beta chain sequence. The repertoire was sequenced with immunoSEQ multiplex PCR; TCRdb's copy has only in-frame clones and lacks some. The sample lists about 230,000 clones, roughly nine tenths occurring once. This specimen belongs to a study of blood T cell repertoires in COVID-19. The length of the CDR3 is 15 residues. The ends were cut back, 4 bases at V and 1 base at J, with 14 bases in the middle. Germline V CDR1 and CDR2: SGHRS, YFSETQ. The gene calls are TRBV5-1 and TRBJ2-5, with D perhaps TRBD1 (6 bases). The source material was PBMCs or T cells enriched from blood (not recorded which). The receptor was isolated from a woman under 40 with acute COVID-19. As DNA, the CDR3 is TGCGCCAGCAGCATAGGACAGACTTTCCAAGAGACCCAGTACTTC. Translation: CASSIGQTFQETQYF.